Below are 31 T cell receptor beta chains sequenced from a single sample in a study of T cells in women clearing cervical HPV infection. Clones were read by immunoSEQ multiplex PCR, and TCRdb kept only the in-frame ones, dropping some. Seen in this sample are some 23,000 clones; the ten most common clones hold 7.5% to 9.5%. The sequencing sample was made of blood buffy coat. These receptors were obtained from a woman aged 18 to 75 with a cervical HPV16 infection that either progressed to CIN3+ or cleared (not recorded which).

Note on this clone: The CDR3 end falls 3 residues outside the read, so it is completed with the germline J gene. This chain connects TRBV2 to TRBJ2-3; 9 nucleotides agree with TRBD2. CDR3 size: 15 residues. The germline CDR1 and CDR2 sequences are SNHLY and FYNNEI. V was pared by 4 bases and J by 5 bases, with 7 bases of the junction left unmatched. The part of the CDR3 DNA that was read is TGTGCCAGCAGTGGTCGGGCGGGAGGGGGAGATACG. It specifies CASSGRAGGGDT. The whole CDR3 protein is CASSGRAGGGDTQYF.

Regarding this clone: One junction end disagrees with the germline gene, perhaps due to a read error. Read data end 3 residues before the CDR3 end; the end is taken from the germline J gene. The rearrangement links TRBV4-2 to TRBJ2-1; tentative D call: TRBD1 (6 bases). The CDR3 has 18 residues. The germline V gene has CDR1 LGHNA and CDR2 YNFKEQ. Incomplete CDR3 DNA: TGCGCCAGCAGCCAAGATACAGGGATCCTTTTCCCATACAATGAG. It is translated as CASSQDTGILFPYNE. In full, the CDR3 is CASSQDTGILFPYNEQFF.

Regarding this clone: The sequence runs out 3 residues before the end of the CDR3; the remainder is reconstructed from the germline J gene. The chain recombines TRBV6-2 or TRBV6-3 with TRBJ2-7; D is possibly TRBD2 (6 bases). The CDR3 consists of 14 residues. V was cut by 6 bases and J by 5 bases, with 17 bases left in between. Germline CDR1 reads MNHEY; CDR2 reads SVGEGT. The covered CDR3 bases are TGTGCCAGCAGAAATAGACTAGATGGCGACGAG. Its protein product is CASRNRLDGDE. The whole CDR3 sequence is CASRNRLDGDEQYF.

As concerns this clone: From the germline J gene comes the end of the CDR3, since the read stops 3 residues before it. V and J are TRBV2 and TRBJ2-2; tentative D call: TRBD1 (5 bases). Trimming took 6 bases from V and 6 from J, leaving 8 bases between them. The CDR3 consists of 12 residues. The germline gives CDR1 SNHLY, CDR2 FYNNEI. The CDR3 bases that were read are TGTGCCAGCAGGACAGACCCCGGGGAG. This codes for CASRTDPGE. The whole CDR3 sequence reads CASRTDPGELFF. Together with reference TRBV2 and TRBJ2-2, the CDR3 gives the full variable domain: EPEVTQTPSHQVTQMGQEVILRCVPISNHLYFYWYRQILGQKVEFLVSFYNNEISEKSEIFDDQFSVERPDGSNFTLKIRSTKLEDSAMYFCASRTDPGELFFGEGSRLTVL.

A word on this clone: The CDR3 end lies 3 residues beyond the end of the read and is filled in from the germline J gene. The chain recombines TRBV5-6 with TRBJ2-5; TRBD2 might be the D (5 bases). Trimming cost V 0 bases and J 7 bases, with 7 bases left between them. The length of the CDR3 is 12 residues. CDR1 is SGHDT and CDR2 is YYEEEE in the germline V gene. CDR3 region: CASSLDRGTQYF. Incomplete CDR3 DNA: TGTGCCAGCAGCTTGGATCGGGGGACC.

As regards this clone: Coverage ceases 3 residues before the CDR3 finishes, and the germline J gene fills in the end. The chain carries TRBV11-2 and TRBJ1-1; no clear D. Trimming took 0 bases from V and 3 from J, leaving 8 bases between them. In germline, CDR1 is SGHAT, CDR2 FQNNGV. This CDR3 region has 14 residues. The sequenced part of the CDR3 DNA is TGTGCCAGCAGCTTAGATGGGCAGTACACTGAA. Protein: CASSLDGQYTE. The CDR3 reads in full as CASSLDGQYTEAFF.

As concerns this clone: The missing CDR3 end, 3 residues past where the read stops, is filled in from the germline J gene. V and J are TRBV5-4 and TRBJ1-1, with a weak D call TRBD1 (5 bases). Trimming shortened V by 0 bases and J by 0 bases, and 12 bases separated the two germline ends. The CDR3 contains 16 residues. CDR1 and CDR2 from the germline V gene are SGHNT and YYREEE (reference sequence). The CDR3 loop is CASSLGLEGMNTEAFF. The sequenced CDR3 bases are TGTGCCAGCAGCTTGGGCCTCGAGGGGATGAACACTGAA. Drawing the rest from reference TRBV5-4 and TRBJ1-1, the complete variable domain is ETGVTQSPTHLIKTRGQQVTLRCSSQSGHNTVSWYQQALGQGPQFIFQYYREEENGRGNFPPRFSGLQFPNYSSELNVNALELDDSALYLCASSLGLEGMNTEAFFGQGTRLTVV.

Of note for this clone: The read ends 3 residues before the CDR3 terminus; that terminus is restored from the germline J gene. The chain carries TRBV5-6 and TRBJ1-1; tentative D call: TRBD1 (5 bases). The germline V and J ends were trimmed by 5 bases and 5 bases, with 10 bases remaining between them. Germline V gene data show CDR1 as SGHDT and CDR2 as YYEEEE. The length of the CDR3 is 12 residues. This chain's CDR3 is CASRGEGTEAFF. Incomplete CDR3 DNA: TGTGCCAGCAGAGGGGAAGGGACTGAA.

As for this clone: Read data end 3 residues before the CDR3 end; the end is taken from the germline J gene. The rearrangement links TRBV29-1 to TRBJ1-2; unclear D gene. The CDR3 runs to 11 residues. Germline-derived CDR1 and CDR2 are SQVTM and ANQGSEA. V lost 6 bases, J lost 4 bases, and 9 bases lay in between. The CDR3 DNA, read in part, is TGCAGCGTCCCAGAGATCTATGGC. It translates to CSVPEIYG. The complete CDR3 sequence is CSVPEIYGYTF.

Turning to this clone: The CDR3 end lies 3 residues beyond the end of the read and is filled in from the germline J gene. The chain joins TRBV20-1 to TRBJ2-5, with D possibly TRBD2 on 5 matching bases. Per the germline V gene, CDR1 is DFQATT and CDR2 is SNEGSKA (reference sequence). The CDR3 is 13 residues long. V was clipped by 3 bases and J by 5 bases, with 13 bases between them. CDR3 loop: CSASYGVGETQYF. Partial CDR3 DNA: TGCAGTGCTAGTTACGGGGTCGGGGAGACC.

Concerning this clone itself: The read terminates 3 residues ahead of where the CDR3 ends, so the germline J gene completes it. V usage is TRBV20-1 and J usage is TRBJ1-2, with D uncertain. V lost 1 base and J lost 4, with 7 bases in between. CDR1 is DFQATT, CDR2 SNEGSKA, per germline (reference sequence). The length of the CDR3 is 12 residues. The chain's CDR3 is CSARAVSYGYTF. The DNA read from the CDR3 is TGCAGTGCTAGAGCTGTCAGCTATGGC.

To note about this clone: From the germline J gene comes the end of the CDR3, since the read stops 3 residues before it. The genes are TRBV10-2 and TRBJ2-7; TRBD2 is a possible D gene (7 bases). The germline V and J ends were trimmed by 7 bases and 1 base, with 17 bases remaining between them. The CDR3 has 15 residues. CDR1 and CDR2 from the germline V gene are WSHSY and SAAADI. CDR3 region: CASTPRGGLSYEQYF. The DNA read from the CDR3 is TGCGCCAGCACGCCTAGGGGGGGCCTTTCCTACGAG.

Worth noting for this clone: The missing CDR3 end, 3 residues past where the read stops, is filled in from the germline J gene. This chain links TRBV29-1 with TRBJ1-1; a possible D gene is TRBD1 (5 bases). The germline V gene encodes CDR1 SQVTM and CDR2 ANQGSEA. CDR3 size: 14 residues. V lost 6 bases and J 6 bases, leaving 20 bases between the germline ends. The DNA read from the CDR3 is TGCAGCGTCACAAGTTCCCGGCGGGGCTCTGAA. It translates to CSVTSSRRGSE. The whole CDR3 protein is CSVTSSRRGSEAFF. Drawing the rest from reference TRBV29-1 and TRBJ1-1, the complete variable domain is SAVISQKPSRDICQRGTSLTIQCQVDSQVTMMFWYRQQPGQSLTLIATANQGSEATYESGFVIDKFPISRPNLTFSTLTVSNMSPEDSSIYLCSVTSSRRGSEAFFGQGTRLTVV.

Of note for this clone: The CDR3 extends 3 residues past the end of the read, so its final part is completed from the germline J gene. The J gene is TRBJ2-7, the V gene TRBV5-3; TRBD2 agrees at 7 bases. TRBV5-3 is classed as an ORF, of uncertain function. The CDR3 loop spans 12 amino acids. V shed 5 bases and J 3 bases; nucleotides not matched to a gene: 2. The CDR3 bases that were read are TGTGCCAGAAGGCGGACTAGCTACGAG. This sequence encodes CARRRTSYE. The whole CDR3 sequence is CARRRTSYEQYF.

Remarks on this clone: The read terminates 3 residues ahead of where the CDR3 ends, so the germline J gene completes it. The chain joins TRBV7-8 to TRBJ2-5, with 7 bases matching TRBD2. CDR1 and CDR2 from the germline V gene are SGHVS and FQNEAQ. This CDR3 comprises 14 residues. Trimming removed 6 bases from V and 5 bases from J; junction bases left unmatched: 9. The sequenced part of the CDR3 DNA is TGTGCCAGCAGTCCGCTCCGGGGGGAGGAGACC. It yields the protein CASSPLRGEET. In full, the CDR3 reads CASSPLRGEETQYF. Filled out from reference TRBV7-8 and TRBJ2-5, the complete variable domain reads GAGVSQSPRYKVAKRGQDVALRCDPISGHVSLFWYQQALGQGPEFLTYFQNEAQLDKSGLPSDRFFAERPEGSVSTLKIQRTQQEDSAVYLCASSPLRGEETQYFGPGTRLLVL.

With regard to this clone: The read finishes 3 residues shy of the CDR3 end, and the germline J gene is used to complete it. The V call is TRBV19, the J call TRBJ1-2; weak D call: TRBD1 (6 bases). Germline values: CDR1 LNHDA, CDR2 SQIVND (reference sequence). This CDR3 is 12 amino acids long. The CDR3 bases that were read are TGTGCCAGTAGTGTACAGGGAGGAGGC. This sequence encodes CASSVQGGG. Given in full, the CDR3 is CASSVQGGGYTF.

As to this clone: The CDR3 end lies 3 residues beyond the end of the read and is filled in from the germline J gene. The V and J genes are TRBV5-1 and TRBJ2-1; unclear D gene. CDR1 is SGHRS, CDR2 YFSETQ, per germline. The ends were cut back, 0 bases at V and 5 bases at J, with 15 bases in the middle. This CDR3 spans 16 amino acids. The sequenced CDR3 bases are TGCGCCAGCAGCTTGGTGGCCACCGCGGATCACAATGAG. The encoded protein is CASSLVATADHNE. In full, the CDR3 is CASSLVATADHNEQFF.

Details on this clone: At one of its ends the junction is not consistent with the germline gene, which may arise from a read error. This CDR3 is CASSQGTASATNEKLFF. CDR3 bases read: TGCGCCAGCAGCCAAGGGACAGCCTCTGCAACTAATGAAAAA. V usage is TRBV4-2 and J usage is TRBJ1-4; 7 bases match TRBD1. The observed sequence ends 3 residues before the CDR3 terminus, with the missing tail filled in from the germline J gene. Germline V gene sequence: CDR1 LGHNA, CDR2 YNFKEQ. CDR3 size: 17 residues.

CDR3 region: CAWSTGLVGDGYTF. The sequenced part of the CDR3 DNA is TGTGCCTGGAGCACAGGGCTTGTCGGGGATGGC. The genes are TRBV30 and TRBJ1-2; maybe TRBD1 (6 bases). The read ends 3 residues shy of where the CDR3 ends; the end is completed using the germline J gene. The germline CDR1 and CDR2 sequences are GTSNPN and SVGIG (reference sequence). This CDR3 has 14 residues. V lost 3 bases and J 6 bases, leaving 17 bases between the germline ends.

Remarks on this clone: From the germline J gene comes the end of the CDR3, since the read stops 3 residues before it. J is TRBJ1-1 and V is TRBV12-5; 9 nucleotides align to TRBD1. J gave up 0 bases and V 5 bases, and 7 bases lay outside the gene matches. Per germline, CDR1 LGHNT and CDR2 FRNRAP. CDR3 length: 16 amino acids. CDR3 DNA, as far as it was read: TGTGCTAGTGGTCTTGGACAGGGGAGGGTGAACACTGAA. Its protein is CASGLGQGRVNTE. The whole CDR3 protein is CASGLGQGRVNTEAFF.

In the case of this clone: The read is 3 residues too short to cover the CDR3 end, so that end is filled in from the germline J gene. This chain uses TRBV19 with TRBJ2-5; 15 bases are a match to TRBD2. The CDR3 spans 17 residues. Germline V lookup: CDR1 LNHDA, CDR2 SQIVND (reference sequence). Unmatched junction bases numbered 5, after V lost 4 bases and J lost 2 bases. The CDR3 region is CASSKGLAGGLQETQYF. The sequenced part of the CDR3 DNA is TGTGCCAGTAGTAAAGGACTAGCGGGGGGGTTACAAGAGACC.

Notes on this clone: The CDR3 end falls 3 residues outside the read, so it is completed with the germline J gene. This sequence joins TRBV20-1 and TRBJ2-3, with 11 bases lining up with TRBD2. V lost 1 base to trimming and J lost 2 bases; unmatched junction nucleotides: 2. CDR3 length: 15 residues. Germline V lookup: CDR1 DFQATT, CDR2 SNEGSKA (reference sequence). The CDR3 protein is CSARGTSGSTDTQYF. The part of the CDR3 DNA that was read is TGCAGTGCTAGAGGGACTAGCGGGTCCACAGATACG.

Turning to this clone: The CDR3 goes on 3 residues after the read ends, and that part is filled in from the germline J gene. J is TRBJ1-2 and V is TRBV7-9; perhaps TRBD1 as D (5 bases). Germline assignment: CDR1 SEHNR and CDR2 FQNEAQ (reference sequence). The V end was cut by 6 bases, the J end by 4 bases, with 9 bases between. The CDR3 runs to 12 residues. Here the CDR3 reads CASSLDSYGYTF. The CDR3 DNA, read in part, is TGTGCCAGCAGTCTAGACAGCTATGGC.

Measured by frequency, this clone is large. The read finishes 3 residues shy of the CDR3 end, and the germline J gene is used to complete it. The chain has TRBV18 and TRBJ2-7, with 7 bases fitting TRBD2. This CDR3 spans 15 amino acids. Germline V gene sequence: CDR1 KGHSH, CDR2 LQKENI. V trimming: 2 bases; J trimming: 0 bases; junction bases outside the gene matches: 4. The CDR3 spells CASSPAGGSSYEQYF. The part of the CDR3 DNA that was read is TGTGCCAGCTCACCAGCGGGCGGGAGCTCCTACGAG.

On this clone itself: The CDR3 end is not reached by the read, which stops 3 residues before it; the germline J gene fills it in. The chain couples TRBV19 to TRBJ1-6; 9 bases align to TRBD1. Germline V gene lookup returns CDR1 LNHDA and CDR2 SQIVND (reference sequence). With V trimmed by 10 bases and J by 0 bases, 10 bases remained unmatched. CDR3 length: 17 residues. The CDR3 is CATTGTGPSSYNSPLHF. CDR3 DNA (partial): TGTGCCACCACCGGGACAGGGCCTTCCTCCTATAATTCACCC.

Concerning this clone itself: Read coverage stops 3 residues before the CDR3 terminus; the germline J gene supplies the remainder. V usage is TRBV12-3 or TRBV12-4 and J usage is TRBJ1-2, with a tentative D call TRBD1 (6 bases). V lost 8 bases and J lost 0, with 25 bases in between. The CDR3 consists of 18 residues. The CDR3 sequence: CASSKKRGLKLANYGYTF. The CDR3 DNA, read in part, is TGTGCCAGCTCCAAAAAGAGGGGGTTGAAGTTAGCTAACTATGGC.

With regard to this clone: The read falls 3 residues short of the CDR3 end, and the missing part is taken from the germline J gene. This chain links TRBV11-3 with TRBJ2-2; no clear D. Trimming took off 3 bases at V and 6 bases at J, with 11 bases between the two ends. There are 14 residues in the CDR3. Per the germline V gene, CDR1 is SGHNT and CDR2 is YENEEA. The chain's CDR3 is CASSFSLVAGELFF. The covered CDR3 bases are TGTGCCAGCAGCTTCAGCCTAGTGGCCGGGGAG.

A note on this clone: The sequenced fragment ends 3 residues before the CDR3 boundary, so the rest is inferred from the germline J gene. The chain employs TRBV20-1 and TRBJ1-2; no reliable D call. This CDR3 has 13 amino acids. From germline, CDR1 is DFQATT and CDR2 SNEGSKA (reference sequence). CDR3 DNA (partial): TGCAGTGCTAGAGTCCCAGGATCGGGGGGC. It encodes CSARVPGSGG. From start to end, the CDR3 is CSARVPGSGGYTF.

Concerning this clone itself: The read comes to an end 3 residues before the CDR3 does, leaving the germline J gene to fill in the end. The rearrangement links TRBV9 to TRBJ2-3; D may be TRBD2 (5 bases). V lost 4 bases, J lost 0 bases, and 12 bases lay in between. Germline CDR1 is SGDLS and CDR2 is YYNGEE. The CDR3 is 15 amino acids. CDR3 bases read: TGTGCCAGCAGCCCCCGACTAACTAGCACAGATACG. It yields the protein CASSPRLTSTDT. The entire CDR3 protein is CASSPRLTSTDTQYF.

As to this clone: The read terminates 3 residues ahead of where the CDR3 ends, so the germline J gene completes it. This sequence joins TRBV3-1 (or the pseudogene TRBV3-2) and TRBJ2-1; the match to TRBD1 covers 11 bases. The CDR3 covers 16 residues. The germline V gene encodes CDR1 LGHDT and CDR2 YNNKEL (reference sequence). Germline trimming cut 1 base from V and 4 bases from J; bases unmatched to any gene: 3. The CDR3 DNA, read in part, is TGTGCCAGCAGCCAAGCCGGGACAGGGGGTTACAATGAG. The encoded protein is CASSQAGTGGYNE. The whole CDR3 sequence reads CASSQAGTGGYNEQFF.

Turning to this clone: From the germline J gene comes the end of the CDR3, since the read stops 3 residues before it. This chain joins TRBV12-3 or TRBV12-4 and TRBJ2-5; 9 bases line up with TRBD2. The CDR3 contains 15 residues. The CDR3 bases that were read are TGTGCCAGCAGTTCCCGCCGGACTAGCGTCCGAACC. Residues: CASSSRRTSVRT. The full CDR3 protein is CASSSRRTSVRTQYF.